These 10 T cell receptor beta chains were sequenced from one sample in a study of T cells in localized non-small cell lung cancer. This table comes from immunoSEQ multiplex PCR, and its TCRdb copy is limited to in-frame clones, with some not included. The repertoire has approximately 2,200 clones, roughly 25% of them found once; the top ten carry roughly 8%. Sequenced here: lung tumor tissue, sampled before any cancer treatment. The source is a woman aged 35 to 70 with stage III squamous cell lung carcinoma.

This clone showed up just a few times. The V gene is TRBV30, the J gene TRBJ2-3, with D maybe TRBD2 (6 bases). The CDR3 is made up of 14 amino acids. The germline CDR1 and CDR2 sequences are GTSNPN and SVGIG (reference sequence). Trimming shortened V by 4 bases and J by 6 bases, and 17 bases separated the two germline ends. CDR3 nucleotide sequence: TGTGCCTGGACAGTCGCGGGGCTTAGGGATACGCAGTATTTT. Translation: CAWTVAGLRDTQYF.

This clone was observed a handful of times. This chain connects TRBV9 to TRBJ1-6, with D possibly matching TRBD1 (6 bases). Trimming removed 5 bases from V and 9 bases from J, with 15 bases in between. CDR3 size: 14 residues. Germline loops: CDR1 SGDLS, CDR2 YYNGEE. The CDR3 bases are TGTGCCAGCAGTGAACAAGGGGGTGGTTCACCCCTCCACTTT. This sequence encodes CASSEQGGGSPLHF. The entire variable domain, with the rest obtained from reference TRBV9 and TRBJ1-6, is as follows: DSGVTQTPKHLITATGQRVTLRCSPRSGDLSVYWYQQSLDQGLQFLIQYYNGEERAKGNILERFSAQQFPDLHSELNLSSLELGDSALYFCASSEQGGGSPLHFGNGTRLTVT.

In nucleotides, the CDR3 is TGTGCCACCAGCAGATCCAACCCCGATTCAGGACTAGCGGGGAATTACTACGAGCAGTACTTC. This codes for CATSRSNPDSGLAGNYYEQYF. The chain combines TRBV15 with TRBJ2-7; 12 bases line up with TRBD2. Losses at the gene ends were 2 bases for V and 3 bases for J; bases not matched to a gene: 20. Germline CDR1 and CDR2: LNHNV and YYDKDF (reference sequence). The CDR3 consists of 21 residues. Complete variable domain (other parts from reference TRBV15 and TRBJ2-7): DAMVIQNPRYQVTQFGKPVTLSCSQTLNHNVMYWYQQKSSQAPKLLFHYYDKDFNNEADTPDNFQSRRPNTSFCFLDIRSPGLGDTAMYLCATSRSNPDSGLAGNYYEQYFGPGTRLTVT.

This chain joins TRBV29-1 and TRBJ1-2; possibly TRBD1 for D (6 bases). The CDR3 contains 16 residues. Looked up from germline, CDR1 is SQVTM and CDR2 is ANQGSEA. V lost 6 bases to trimming and J lost 0 bases, with 20 bases between them. Here the CDR3 DNA reads TGCAGCGTCGGGGGCAGGGTGGATCTAGCTAACTATGGCTACACCTTC. This encodes CSVGGRVDLANYGYTF.

There are a few counts of this clone. This rearrangement joins TRBV28 to TRBJ2-1; possible D gene TRBD2, 6 bases. The V and J ends lost 6 bases and 5 bases respectively, with 17 bases between them. This CDR3 is 15 amino acids long. Germline V CDR1 and CDR2: MDHEN, SYDVKM. The CDR3 DNA is TGTGCCAGCAGGAAAGGAGGGGCCCCCAACAATGAGCAGTTCTTC. It translates to CASRKGGAPNNEQFF. The complete variable domain, with remaining parts taken from reference TRBV28 and TRBJ2-1, reads DVKVTQSSRYLVKRTGEKVFLECVQDMDHENMFWYRQDPGLGLRLIYFSYDVKMKEKGDIPEGYSVSREKKERFSLILESASTNQTSMYLCASRKGGAPNNEQFFGPGTRLTVL.

Note on this clone: Other DNA sequences of this sample code for an identical CDR3. The rearrangement links TRBV19 to TRBJ1-1, with D hard to call. With 3 bases removed from V and 2 bases from J, the gap between germline ends came to 7 bases. The length of the CDR3 is 13 residues. Germline loops: CDR1 LNHDA, CDR2 SQIVND (reference sequence). The CDR3 DNA reads as TGTGCCAGTAGTATTGTCTTAAACACTGAAGCTTTCTTT. Its translation: CASSIVLNTEAFF.

The rearrangement joins TRBV30 to TRBJ1-2; the match to TRBD1 covers 7 bases. The length of the CDR3 is 13 residues. The V gene's germline CDR1 is GTSNPN and CDR2 SVGIG (reference sequence). After removal of 2 bases from V and 7 bases from J, the junction contained 7 bases not matched to a gene. This chain's CDR3 is CAWSPQGRSGYTF. The CDR3 coding sequence is TGTGCCTGGAGTCCACAGGGGCGAAGTGGCTACACCTTC.

This clone is deemed medium-sized. The rearrangement uses TRBV6-8 and TRBJ1-2, with D possibly matching TRBD1 (5 bases). The CDR3 contains 13 residues. V gave up 5 bases and J gave up 5 bases, with 12 bases separating them. Germline V gene lookup returns CDR1 MNHGY and CDR2 SAAAGT. The CDR3 reads CASSGPGGYGYTF. In nucleotides, the CDR3 is TGTGCCAGCAGTGGTCCCGGGGGGTATGGCTACACCTTC.

In this sample, this clone turned up a few times. The V and J genes are TRBV11-3 and TRBJ2-7, with D possibly being TRBD2 (5 bases). Germline CDR1 is SGHNT and CDR2 is YENEEA. There are 15 residues in the CDR3. Deletions cut 0 bases from V and 1 base from J, with 10 bases between. The CDR3, as DNA: TGTGCCAGCAGCTTAGAGGGAGTAGGTTCCTACGAGCAGTACTTC. Protein: CASSLEGVGSYEQYF.

The rearrangement links TRBV12-5 to TRBJ1-1; weak D call: TRBD1 (6 bases). Germline V lookup: CDR1 LGHNT, CDR2 FRNRAP. CDR3 length: 17 residues. The CDR3 loop is CASTLNQWGGMNTEAFF. The CDR3 region has the DNA TGTGCCAGCACACTCAATCAGTGGGGGGGCATGAACACTGAAGCTTTCTTT.